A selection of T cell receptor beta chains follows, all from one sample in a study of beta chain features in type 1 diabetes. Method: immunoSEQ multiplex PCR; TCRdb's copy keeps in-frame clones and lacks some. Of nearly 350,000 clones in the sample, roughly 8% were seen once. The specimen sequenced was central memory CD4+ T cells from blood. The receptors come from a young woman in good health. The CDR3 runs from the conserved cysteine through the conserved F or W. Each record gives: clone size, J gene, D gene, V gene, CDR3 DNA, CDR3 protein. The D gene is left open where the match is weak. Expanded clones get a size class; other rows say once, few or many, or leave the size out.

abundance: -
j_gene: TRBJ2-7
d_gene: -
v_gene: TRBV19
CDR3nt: TGTGCCAGTAGCGGTCGAGCTCTGAACGAGCAGTACTTC
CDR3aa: CASSGRALNEQYF

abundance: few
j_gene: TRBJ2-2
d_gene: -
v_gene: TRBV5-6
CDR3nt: TGTGCCAGCAGCGCGGGCCCTAACGGGGAGCTGTTTTTT
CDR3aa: CASSAGPNGELFF

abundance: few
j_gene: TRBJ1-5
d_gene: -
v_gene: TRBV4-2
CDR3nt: TGTGCCAGCAGCCAAGATTCCCGCCTTTTGAGCAATCAGCCCCAGCATTTT
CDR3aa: CASSQDSRLLSNQPQHF

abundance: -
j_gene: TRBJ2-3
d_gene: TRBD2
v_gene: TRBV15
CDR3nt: TGTGCCACCAGCAGCTTCCAAACTAGCGGGAGGGGCACAGATACGCAGTATTTT
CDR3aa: CATSSFQTSGRGTDTQYF

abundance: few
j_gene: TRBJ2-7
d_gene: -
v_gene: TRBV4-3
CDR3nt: TGCGCCAGCAGCCAAGTTAGGGGGTCCACAGGGAGCTCCTACGAGCAGTACTTC
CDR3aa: CASSQVRGSTGSSYEQYF

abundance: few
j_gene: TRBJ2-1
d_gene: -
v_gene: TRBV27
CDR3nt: TGTGCCAGCAGAGCCCAGGGCCTGGGGCAGTTCTTC
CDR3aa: CASRAQGLGQFF

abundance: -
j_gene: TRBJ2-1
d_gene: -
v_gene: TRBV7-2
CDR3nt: TGTGCCACGGGCAGCCACAGCTCCTACAATGAGCAGTTCTTC
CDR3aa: CATGSHSSYNEQFF

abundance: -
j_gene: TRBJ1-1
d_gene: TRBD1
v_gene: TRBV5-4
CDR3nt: TGTGCCAGCAGCTTCAGGGGGTTGGGCACTGAAGCTTTCTTT
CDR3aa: CASSFRGLGTEAFF

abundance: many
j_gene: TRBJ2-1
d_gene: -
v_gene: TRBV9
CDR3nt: TGTGCCAGCAGCGTCCCCGGTAATGATGAGCAGTTCTTC
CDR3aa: CASSVPGNDEQFF

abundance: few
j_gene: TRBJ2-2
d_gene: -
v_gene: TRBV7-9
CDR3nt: TGTGCCAGCAGTTTGGCTTCCGGGGAGCTGTTTTTT
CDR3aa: CASSLASGELFF

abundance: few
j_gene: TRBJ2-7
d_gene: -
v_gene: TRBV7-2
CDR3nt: TGTGCCAGCAGCTCCCCGTGGCATGGGAACGAGCAGTACTTC
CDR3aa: CASSSPWHGNEQYF

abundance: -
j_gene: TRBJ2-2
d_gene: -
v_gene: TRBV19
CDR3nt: TGTGCCAGTAGTATCTTCAGTAGGAGCACCGGGGAGCTGTTTTTT
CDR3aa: CASSIFSRSTGELFF

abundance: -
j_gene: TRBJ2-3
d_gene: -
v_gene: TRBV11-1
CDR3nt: TGTGCCAGCAGCTTAACACCGATCACAGATACGCAGTATTTT
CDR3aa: CASSLTPITDTQYF

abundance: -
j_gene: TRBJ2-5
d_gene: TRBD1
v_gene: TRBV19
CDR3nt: TGTGCCAGTAGTATACTGGGCGGGACAGGGGACGAGACCCAGTACTTC
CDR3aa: CASSILGGTGDETQYF

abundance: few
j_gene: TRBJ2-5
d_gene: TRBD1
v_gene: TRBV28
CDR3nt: TGTGCCAGCAGTTCCCACAGGGGGTGGTCGGAGGAGACCCAGTACTTC
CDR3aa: CASSSHRGWSEETQYF

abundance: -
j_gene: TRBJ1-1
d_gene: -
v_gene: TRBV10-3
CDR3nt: TGTGCCATCAGTGGCGGACAGACGAACACTGAAGCTTTCTTT
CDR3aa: CAISGGQTNTEAFF